These 23 T cell receptor beta chains share one sample of origin, sequenced in a study of blood T cell repertoires in COVID-19. Some clones are missing from TCRdb's copy, which holds only in-frame ones; the method was immunoSEQ multiplex PCR. The table lists around 430,000 clones, 88% of them singletons. The sequencing input was peripheral blood. These receptors all stem from a woman aged 45-59 years with COVID-19, enrolled during active disease.

Turning to this clone: Other DNA sequences from this sample encode an identical CDR3 as well. This sequence joins TRBV30 and TRBJ1-4; possible D gene TRBD1, 6 bases. V was trimmed by 4 bases and J by 8 bases, leaving 11 bases between them. CDR3 length: 12 amino acids. Looked up from germline, CDR1 is GTSNPN and CDR2 is SVGIG (reference sequence). The CDR3 DNA sequence: TGTGCCTGGAACAGGGTTGACGAAAAACTGTTTTTT. It is translated as CAWNRVDEKLFF. The full variable domain, completed using reference TRBV30 and TRBJ1-4, is SQTIHQWPATLVQPVGSPLSLECTVEGTSNPNLYWYRQAAGRGLQLLFYSVGIGQISSEVPQNLSASRPQDRQFILSSKKLLLSDSGFYLCAWNRVDEKLFFGSGTQLSVL.

This chain uses TRBV10-2 with TRBJ1-1; 7 nucleotides match TRBD1. Germline loops: CDR1 WSHSY, CDR2 SAAADI. Trimming cost V 8 bases and J 3 bases; bases outside gene matches: 3. This CDR3 spans 12 amino acids. This CDR3 reads CASRTGDTEAFF. CDR3 bases: TGCGCCAGCCGAACAGGGGACACTGAAGCTTTCTTT.

This clone was picked up a small number of times. V is TRBV10-2 and J is TRBJ2-2, with D possibly TRBD1 on 6 matching bases. CDR1 is WSHSY and CDR2 is SAAADI in the germline V gene. V gave up 4 bases and J gave up 2 bases, with 8 bases separating them. The CDR3 length is 14 residues. The CDR3 DNA follows: TGCGCCAGCAGTGGACAGGTTAACACCGGGGAGCTGTTTTTT. Its protein is CASSGQVNTGELFF.

This clone was seen just once. The rearrangement uses TRBV19 and TRBJ2-2; a weak D match, TRBD2 (5 bases). Trimming removed 5 bases at V and 3 bases at J, with 10 bases between. CDR3 length: 14 amino acids. Germline V gives CDR1 LNHDA, CDR2 SQIVND (reference sequence). The CDR3 region is CASSRTPDTGELFF. In DNA form, the CDR3 reads TGTGCCAGTAGTCGGACTCCTGACACCGGGGAGCTGTTTTTT.

The chain employs TRBV7-9 and TRBJ2-2; TRBD1 matches at 10 bases. The germline V gene encodes CDR1 SEHNR and CDR2 FQNEAQ (reference sequence). The ends lost 8 bases at V and 6 bases at J; junction bases unmatched: 3. There are 13 residues in the CDR3. CDR3 in amino acids: CASEGQGPGELFF. The CDR3 region has the DNA TGTGCCAGCGAGGGACAGGGGCCCGGGGAGCTGTTTTTT.

This clone was seen a handful of times. The rearrangement joins TRBV4-1 to TRBJ1-5; 8 nucleotides match TRBD1. CDR1 is MGHRA, CDR2 YSYEKL, per germline. V gave up 2 bases and J gave up 6 bases; unmatched junction bases: 6. The CDR3 has 15 residues. CDR3 bases: TGCGCCAGCAGCCAACTCCGGACAGGGCCTCAGCCCCAGCATTTT. Translated, it gives CASSQLRTGPQPQHF.

J is TRBJ1-4 and V is TRBV4-2; 9 nucleotides line up with TRBD1. This CDR3 is built from 16 residues. With V trimmed by 1 base and J by 8 bases, 8 bases remained unmatched. CDR1 is LGHNA, CDR2 YNFKEQ, per germline. CDR3 region: CASSQATGQGGEKLFF. Written as DNA, the CDR3 is TGTGCCAGCAGCCAAGCTACGGGACAGGGTGGAGAAAAACTGTTTTTT.

The chain joins TRBV4-1 to TRBJ1-1; possible D gene TRBD1, 6 bases. The CDR3 consists of 13 residues. In germline, CDR1 is MGHRA, CDR2 YSYEKL. V was shortened by 1 base and J by 7 bases, with 10 bases between the two germline ends. CDR3 sequence reads: CASSQVRGIEAFF. The CDR3 coding sequence is TGCGCCAGCAGCCAAGTCAGGGGCATTGAAGCTTTCTTT.

The chain is built from TRBV5-4 and TRBJ2-1; tentatively, D is TRBD2 (6 bases). Germline V gene data show CDR1 as SGHNT and CDR2 as YYREEE (reference sequence). The V end was cut by 2 bases, the J end by 0 bases, with 9 bases between. CDR3 length equals 15 residues. Here the CDR3 DNA reads TGTGCCAGCAGCTTTGACGGGGGCTCCTACAATGAGCAGTTCTTC. Translating it yields CASSFDGGSYNEQFF.

This chain links TRBV6-1 with TRBJ1-1, with D perhaps TRBD1 (6 bases). The V end was cut by 3 bases, the J end by 1 base, with 15 bases between. The CDR3 loop spans 16 amino acids. Germline V CDR1 and CDR2: MNHNS, SASEGT. CDR3 DNA sequence: TGTGCCAGCAGTGATTTGAGGGGGAGGGGGAACACTGAAGCTTTCTTT. Protein: CASSDLRGRGNTEAFF.

The gene calls are TRBV5-6 and TRBJ1-2; D ambiguous. Trimming left V 7 bases short and J 3 bases short, with 16 bases between. CDR1 SGHDT and CDR2 YYEEEE come from the germline V gene. The CDR3 loop spans 14 amino acids. The CDR3 reads CASWKVMGHYGYTF. CDR3 in DNA: TGTGCCAGCTGGAAGGTTATGGGCCACTATGGCTACACCTTC.

This rearrangement joins TRBV5-1 to TRBJ2-1; TRBD2 matches at 7 bases. V lost 1 base, J lost 4 bases, and 5 bases stayed unmatched. Germline V gene data show CDR1 as SGHRS and CDR2 as YFSETQ. The length of the CDR3 is 15 residues. The CDR3 nucleotides are TGCGCCAGCAGCTTGCTAGCGGACTTATACAATGAGCAGTTCTTC. This sequence encodes CASSLLADLYNEQFF.

A single count supports this clone. V gene TRBV6-5 combines with J gene TRBJ1-2; the match to TRBD1 covers 10 bases. In germline, CDR1 is MNHEY, CDR2 SVGAGI. This CDR3 has 15 amino acids. V lost 5 bases and J lost 6; bases outside the gene matches: 9. CDR3 residues: CASSPRQGAPDGYTF. The CDR3 region has the DNA TGTGCCAGCAGTCCCAGACAGGGGGCTCCTGATGGCTACACCTTC.

The rearrangement uses TRBV7-2 and TRBJ1-1; 8 bases match TRBD1. CDR1 and CDR2 from the germline V gene are SGHTA and FQGNSA. The CDR3 length is 16 residues. With V trimmed by 7 bases and J by 0 bases, 10 bases remained unmatched. The CDR3 coding sequence is TGTGCCAGCACCTATCGGACAGGGCTCATGAACACTGAAGCTTTCTTT. Its translation: CASTYRTGLMNTEAFF. Drawing the rest from reference TRBV7-2 and TRBJ1-1, the complete variable domain is GAGVSQSPSNKVTEKGKDVELRCDPISGHTALYWYRQSLGQGLEFLIYFQGNSAPDKSGLPSDRFSAERTGGSVSTLTIQRTQQEDSAVYLCASTYRTGLMNTEAFFGQGTRLTVV.

The chain carries TRBV19 and TRBJ2-7; tentative D call: TRBD1 (7 bases). Trimming pared 3 bases from V and 1 base from J, leaving 13 bases between. This CDR3 comprises 15 residues. CDR1 LNHDA and CDR2 SQIVND come from the germline V gene (reference sequence). Here the CDR3 reads CASSMAGGISYEQYF. Here the CDR3 DNA reads TGTGCCAGTAGTATGGCAGGGGGGATATCCTACGAGCAGTACTTC.

The chain carries TRBV30 and TRBJ1-1; 7 nucleotides match TRBD1. Looked up from germline, CDR1 is GTSNPN and CDR2 is SVGIG (reference sequence). V lost 2 bases, J lost 5 bases, and 8 bases stayed unmatched. The CDR3 is 14 amino acids. CDR3 residues: CAWSHRGVWTEAFF. The CDR3 DNA follows: TGTGCCTGGAGTCACAGGGGAGTCTGGACTGAAGCTTTCTTT.

The V call is TRBV2, the J call TRBJ2-1; TRBD1 matches 7 bases. The CDR3 spans 12 residues. V shed 4 bases and J 14 bases; nucleotides not matched to a gene: 8. Germline CDR1 SNHLY, CDR2 FYNNEI. CDR3 region: CASSGRQGKEFF. Here the CDR3 DNA reads TGTGCCAGCAGTGGGCGACAGGGAAAGGAGTTCTTC.

This clone was detected only once. This chain links TRBV5-1 with TRBJ1-1, with a weak D call TRBD1 (6 bases). V was shortened by 4 bases and J by 9 bases, with 16 bases between the two germline ends. The CDR3 runs to 13 residues. Germline CDR1 and CDR2: SGHRS and YFSETQ. Here the CDR3 DNA reads TGCGCCAGCAGCCAGGACAGTAGACCCCAAGCTTTCTTT. It encodes CASSQDSRPQAFF.

The chain couples TRBV7-9 to TRBJ2-3; TRBD1 agrees at 8 bases. Germline CDR1 and CDR2: SEHNR and FQNEAQ (reference sequence). This CDR3 is 16 amino acids long. The junction had 11 bases not matched to a gene; V was cut back by 5 bases and J by 4 bases. The CDR3 spells CASSATGQGWADTQYF. The CDR3 nucleotides are TGTGCCAGCAGCGCAACCGGACAGGGCTGGGCAGATACGCAGTATTTT.

The CDR3 bases are TGTGCCAGCAGTTATTCGCCGGGACAGGGTGGCTACACCTTC. Translating gives CASSYSPGQGGYTF. The V gene is TRBV6-5, the J gene TRBJ1-2, with 9 nucleotides matching TRBD1. J was trimmed by 7 bases and V by 3 bases; bases with no gene match: 6. The CDR3 runs to 14 residues. Germline V gives CDR1 MNHEY, CDR2 SVGAGI.

This sequence joins TRBV2 and TRBJ1-2; 7 bases align to TRBD1. The germline CDR1 and CDR2 sequences are SNHLY and FYNNEI. This CDR3 spans 12 amino acids. V shed 8 bases and J 0 bases; nucleotides not matched to a gene: 0. The CDR3 loop is CASQGANYGYTF. The CDR3 DNA reads TGTGCCAGCCAGGGGGCTAACTATGGCTACACCTTC. The full variable domain, completed using reference TRBV2 and TRBJ1-2, is EPEVTQTPSHQVTQMGQEVILRCVPISNHLYFYWYRQILGQKVEFLVSFYNNEISEKSEIFDDQFSVERPDGSNFTLKIRSTKLEDSAMYFCASQGANYGYTFGSGTRLTVV.

V is TRBV5-1 and J is TRBJ1-4, with 9 bases lining up with TRBD1. Germline lookup yields CDR1 SGHRS and CDR2 YFSETQ. This CDR3 has 17 residues. V lost 2 bases to trimming and J lost 8 bases; unmatched junction nucleotides: 13. CDR3 sequence: CASSFRQGGRQGEKLFF. As DNA, the CDR3 is TGCGCCAGCAGCTTTAGACAGGGGGGTCGTCAAGGGGAAAAACTGTTTTTT.

The CDR3 sequence: CATGRGAYEQFF. CDR3 DNA sequence: TGTGCCACCGGGAGGGGAGCGTATGAGCAGTTCTTC. V is TRBV24-1 and J is TRBJ2-1; 7 bases fit TRBD2. Trimming at V came to 9 bases and at J to 8 bases, leaving 6 bases not matched to a gene. From germline, CDR1 is KGHDR and CDR2 SFDVKD. The CDR3 covers 12 residues.